The rows below give T cell receptor beta chains drawn from one sample of a study of T cell responses to AZD1222 COVID-19 vaccine. Here immunoSEQ multiplex PCR was the method, and the copy in TCRdb shows in-frame clones only, minus some. The repertoire holds over 150,000 clones, with roughly 92% as singletons. Source: peripheral blood, taken on day 0 of AZD1222 vaccination. The receptors come from an adult in good health. Both conserved end residues are part of each CDR3. The order of the fields is CDR3 DNA, CDR3 protein, V gene, J gene, clone size, D gene, CDR3 length. D genes are given only for firm matches. Clone size, where shown, is once, few, many, or a class for clones that have expanded.

DNA: TGTGCCAGTAGGATTTCCGGAGGGTGGAATCAGCCCCAGCATTTT; CDR3: CASRISGGWNQPQHF; V: TRBV19; J: TRBJ1-5; size: once; D: NA; length: 15
DNA: TGTGCCAGCAGCTTAGATGGCAGGCTACCGAACACCGGGGAGCTGTTTTTT; CDR3: CASSLDGRLPNTGELFF; V: TRBV7-2; J: TRBJ2-2; size: NA; D: NA; length: 17
DNA: TGTGCCAGCAGCTTATACAATAGTGGGACAGGGGGGGAGACCCAGTACTTC; CDR3: CASSLYNSGTGGETQYF; V: TRBV7-2; J: TRBJ2-5; size: once; D: TRBD1; length: 17
DNA: TGTGCCAGCAGCTCCCTCCCCAGGACTAGCGGGAGGACTAGCACAGATACGCAGTATTTT; CDR3: CASSSLPRTSGRTSTDTQYF; V: TRBV5-5; J: TRBJ2-3; size: NA; D: TRBD2; length: 20
DNA: TGTGCCAGCAGCCAATCTGGGGCTACAGGGGTTGGCTACACCTTC; CDR3: CASSQSGATGVGYTF; V: TRBV16; J: TRBJ1-2; size: NA; D: TRBD1; length: 15
DNA: TGTGCCAGCAGTCAGGACAGGGGGACAACAGATACGCAGTATTTT; CDR3: CASSQDRGTTDTQYF; V: TRBV3-1/TRBV3-2; J: TRBJ2-3; size: once; D: TRBD1; length: 15
DNA: TGTGCCAGCAGCCCGGGACAGGGGAGAGGTGGCTACACCTTC; CDR3: CASSPGQGRGGYTF; V: TRBV25-1; J: TRBJ1-2; size: NA; D: TRBD1; length: 14
DNA: TGTGCCAGCAGCTTAGCGATACAGGGAGGCTATGGCTACACCTTC; CDR3: CASSLAIQGGYGYTF; V: TRBV7-8; J: TRBJ1-2; size: NA; D: NA; length: 15
DNA: TGTGCCAGCAGCGTAGATCAGGTCAGGGCAGGCGACTATGGCTACACCTTC; CDR3: CASSVDQVRAGDYGYTF; V: TRBV9; J: TRBJ1-2; size: NA; D: NA; length: 17
DNA: TGTGCCAGCAGCCGAGTTGACAGCCAAGAGACCCAGTACTTC; CDR3: CASSRVDSQETQYF; V: TRBV5-6; J: TRBJ2-5; size: NA; D: NA; length: 14
DNA: TGTGCCAGCAGCTTAGGGGTTGACAGGGTTTTGTTCTTC; CDR3: CASSLGVDRVLFF; V: TRBV7-9; J: TRBJ2-1; size: NA; D: TRBD1; length: 13
DNA: TGTGCCAGCAGCTCCGGGACTAGCGAAACCTGGCGGTCTTTGAATGAGCAGTTCTTC; CDR3: CASSSGTSETWRSLNEQFF; V: TRBV7-9; J: TRBJ2-1; size: few; D: TRBD2; length: 19
DNA: TGTGCCAGCAGTAGAGACAGTTTCTCTGGAAACACCATATATTTT; CDR3: CASSRDSFSGNTIYF; V: TRBV6-5; J: TRBJ1-3; size: NA; D: NA; length: 15
DNA: TGTGCCAGCAGCTTGAATCCGAACACCGGGGAGCTGTTTTTT; CDR3: CASSLNPNTGELFF; V: TRBV7-9; J: TRBJ2-2; size: NA; D: NA; length: 14
DNA: TGTGCCAGCAGTTACCCGCATGGACAGGGGTACATTCAGTACTTC; CDR3: CASSYPHGQGYIQYF; V: TRBV6-2/TRBV6-3; J: TRBJ2-4; size: NA; D: TRBD1; length: 15
DNA: TGTGCCAGCAGTGAACAGGGAGTGAACACTGAAGCTTTCTTT; CDR3: CASSEQGVNTEAFF; V: TRBV2; J: TRBJ1-1; size: NA; D: NA; length: 14
DNA: TGTGCCAGCAATTCCGGGACAGGGGATGAAAAACTGTTTTTT; CDR3: CASNSGTGDEKLFF; V: TRBV7-9; J: TRBJ1-4; size: NA; D: TRBD1; length: 14
DNA: TGTGTTGGCATCCCAGGGTCAGCTTCGTACAATGAGCAGTTCTTC; CDR3: CVGIPGSASYNEQFF; V: TRBV30; J: TRBJ2-1; size: NA; D: NA; length: 15
DNA: TGCGCCAGCAGCGGCCCCTTAAAGAACACTGAAGCTTTCTTT; CDR3: CASSGPLKNTEAFF; V: TRBV4-1; J: TRBJ1-1; size: few; D: NA; length: 14
DNA: TGTGCCAGCAGCTTAGAGGGCCGTGGCAGAACCTATCAGCCCCAGCATTTT; CDR3: CASSLEGRGRTYQPQHF; V: TRBV7-6; J: TRBJ1-5; size: NA; D: NA; length: 17
DNA: TGTGCCAGCAGTGAAGGGGCGGGAGGGCCATACAATGAGCAGTTCTTC; CDR3: CASSEGAGGPYNEQFF; V: TRBV2; J: TRBJ2-1; size: NA; D: TRBD2; length: 16
DNA: TGTGCCAGCCACTCCCTCCCTAATGAAAAACTGTTTTTT; CDR3: CASHSLPNEKLFF; V: TRBV5-4; J: TRBJ1-4; size: NA; D: NA; length: 13
DNA: TGTGCCAGCAGTTTACGAGGGGTTGAAGCTTTCTTT; CDR3: CASSLRGVEAFF; V: TRBV12-3/TRBV12-4; J: TRBJ1-1; size: NA; D: NA; length: 12
DNA: TGTGCCAGCAGTTCACGTACAGGGAACACTGAAGCTTTCTTT; CDR3: CASSSRTGNTEAFF; V: TRBV27; J: TRBJ1-1; size: NA; D: NA; length: 14
DNA: TGCGCCAGCAGCCAAGAGCCGGGACAGGGGGGCTACACCTTC; CDR3: CASSQEPGQGGYTF; V: TRBV4-3; J: TRBJ1-2; size: NA; D: TRBD1; length: 14
DNA: TGTGCCAGTACCATCGGTCGGTTGAGGGTTTTCTTT; CDR3: CASTIGRLRVFF; V: TRBV19; J: TRBJ1-1; size: few; D: NA; length: 12
DNA: TGCGCCAGCAGCACTGGAGGAGGGGGGCGGACTGAAGCTTTCTTT; CDR3: CASSTGGGGRTEAFF; V: TRBV5-1; J: TRBJ1-1; size: NA; D: NA; length: 15
DNA: TGTGCCAGTAGTATAGGGACTAGCGGATTCTACGAGCAGTACTTC; CDR3: CASSIGTSGFYEQYF; V: TRBV19; J: TRBJ2-7; size: NA; D: TRBD2; length: 15
DNA: TGCAGCATTTGGGACAGGGGGGTTCCCGGGGAGCTGTTTTTT; CDR3: CSIWDRGVPGELFF; V: TRBV29-1; J: TRBJ2-2; size: NA; D: TRBD1; length: 14
DNA: TGTGCCAGCAGCCCGAACGGGGGGGACAGCGAGCAGTACTTC; CDR3: CASSPNGGDSEQYF; V: TRBV3-1/TRBV3-2; J: TRBJ2-7; size: NA; D: NA; length: 14
DNA: TGTGCCAGCAGTTTAAACCCAGGTGGGGAAAAACTGTTTTTT; CDR3: CASSLNPGGEKLFF; V: TRBV27; J: TRBJ1-4; size: once; D: NA; length: 14
DNA: TGTGCCAGCAGTCACCCAGGGTACACAGATACGCAGTATTTT; CDR3: CASSHPGYTDTQYF; V: TRBV7-8; J: TRBJ2-3; size: few; D: NA; length: 14
DNA: TGTGCCAGTAGTACGGATCGCCGGATTGGCTACACCTTC; CDR3: CASSTDRRIGYTF; V: TRBV19; J: TRBJ1-2; size: NA; D: NA; length: 13
DNA: TGCGCCAGCAGCCAAGATCTTGGGGTGTTTGGGACCCAGTACTTC; CDR3: CASSQDLGVFGTQYF; V: TRBV4-3; J: TRBJ2-5; size: once; D: NA; length: 15
DNA: TGTGCTAGTGGTTTGCTCGACAGGGTTGGCTACACCTTC; CDR3: CASGLLDRVGYTF; V: TRBV12-5; J: TRBJ1-2; size: NA; D: TRBD1; length: 13
DNA: TGTGCCAGCAGCTTGGCCAGGGGATACACCTTC; CDR3: CASSLARGYTF; V: TRBV5-8; J: TRBJ1-2; size: NA; D: NA; length: 11
DNA: TGTGCCAGTACTTTCGGACACCGCTCCGGGGAGCTGTTTTTT; CDR3: CASTFGHRSGELFF; V: TRBV19; J: TRBJ2-2; size: NA; D: NA; length: 14
DNA: TGCGCCAGCAGCTTGAACGGGGCAGAGACCCAGTACTTC; CDR3: CASSLNGAETQYF; V: TRBV5-1; J: TRBJ2-5; size: NA; D: NA; length: 13
DNA: TGTGCCAGCACAGCGGTCTATAATTCACCCCTCCACTTT; CDR3: CASTAVYNSPLHF; V: TRBV2; J: TRBJ1-6; size: NA; D: NA; length: 13
DNA: TGTGCCAGCAGTTTATACGAGGGGACAGGGGTGAACACTGAAGCTTTCTTT; CDR3: CASSLYEGTGVNTEAFF; V: TRBV28; J: TRBJ1-1; size: once; D: TRBD1; length: 17
DNA: TGTGCCAGCAGCTTAAACAGAATCTCTGGAAACACCATATATTTT; CDR3: CASSLNRISGNTIYF; V: TRBV5-5; J: TRBJ1-3; size: NA; D: NA; length: 15
DNA: TGTGCCAGCAGTCAGACAGGAAACACTGAAGCTTTCTTT; CDR3: CASSQTGNTEAFF; V: TRBV12-3/TRBV12-4; J: TRBJ1-1; size: NA; D: NA; length: 13
DNA: TGTGCCAGCAGTTTATGGGGGGACGTCACTGAAGCTTTCTTT; CDR3: CASSLWGDVTEAFF; V: TRBV27; J: TRBJ1-1; size: NA; D: NA; length: 14
DNA: TGTGCCAGCAGCTTAAATGGGGTTCCTTGGGAGATGACCTACACCTTC; CDR3: CASSLNGVPWEMTYTF; V: TRBV7-2; J: TRBJ1-2; size: once; D: NA; length: 16
DNA: TGTGCCAGCTCGCGGGGCGGCGACACCGGGGAGCTGTTTTTT; CDR3: CASSRGGDTGELFF; V: TRBV7-2; J: TRBJ2-2; size: NA; D: NA; length: 14
DNA: TGTGCCAGCAGCGGGGCAGGAATGAACACTGAAGCTTTCTTT; CDR3: CASSGAGMNTEAFF; V: TRBV11-2; J: TRBJ1-1; size: NA; D: NA; length: 14
DNA: TGTGCCAGCGGGCGGGGACAGGGGGCGAGGTATGGCTACACCTTC; CDR3: CASGRGQGARYGYTF; V: TRBV19; J: TRBJ1-2; size: NA; D: TRBD1; length: 15
DNA: TGTGCCAGCTCACCAGGGGTAGAGGATCAGCCCCAGCATTTT; CDR3: CASSPGVEDQPQHF; V: TRBV18; J: TRBJ1-5; size: NA; D: NA; length: 14
DNA: TGTGCCAGCAGCGGGAGGGGTAGCGGGAATACCTACGAGACCCAGTACTTC; CDR3: CASSGRGSGNTYETQYF; V: TRBV5-4; J: TRBJ2-5; size: NA; D: TRBD2; length: 17
DNA: TGTGCCAGCAGCCGTACTGGCGGGGCAGCGGAAGCTTTCTTT; CDR3: CASSRTGGAAEAFF; V: TRBV3-1/TRBV3-2; J: TRBJ1-1; size: NA; D: NA; length: 14